This TCR beta chain was observed in a study of control samples from healthy donors and cancer patients. CDR3 length equals 16 residues. V gave up 1 base and J gave up 5 bases; unmatched junction bases: 10. Germline assignment: CDR1 SGHTA and CDR2 FQGNSA. Repertoires were generated with immunoSEQ multiplex PCR, while TCRdb's copy carries only in-frame clones and drops some. In the table there are 120,000 or so clones, about 90% of which are singletons. This receptor was taken from a man aged 18 to 29 in good health. This sequence joins TRBV7-2 and TRBJ2-5, with 7 bases aligning to TRBD2. The sequencing sample was made of blood. The DNA of the CDR3 is TGTGCCAGCAGCTTAGATGGCGGGAGTCGTGGGGAGACCCAGTACTTC. This gives the protein CASSLDGGSRGETQYF.